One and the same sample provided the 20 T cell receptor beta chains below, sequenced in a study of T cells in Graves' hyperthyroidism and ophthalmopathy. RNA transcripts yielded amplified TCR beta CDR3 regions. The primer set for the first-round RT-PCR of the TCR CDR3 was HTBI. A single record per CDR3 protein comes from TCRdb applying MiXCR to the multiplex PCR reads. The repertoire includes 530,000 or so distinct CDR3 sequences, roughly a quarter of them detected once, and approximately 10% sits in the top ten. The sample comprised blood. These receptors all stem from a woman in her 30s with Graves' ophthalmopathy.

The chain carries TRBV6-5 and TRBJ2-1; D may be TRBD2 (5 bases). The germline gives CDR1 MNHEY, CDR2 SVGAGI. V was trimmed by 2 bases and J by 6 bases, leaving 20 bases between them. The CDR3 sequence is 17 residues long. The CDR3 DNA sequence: TGTGCCAGCAGTTACACAGTCTCCTACCTTCGGGGCAATGAGCAGTTCTTC. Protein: CASSYTVSYLRGNEQFF.

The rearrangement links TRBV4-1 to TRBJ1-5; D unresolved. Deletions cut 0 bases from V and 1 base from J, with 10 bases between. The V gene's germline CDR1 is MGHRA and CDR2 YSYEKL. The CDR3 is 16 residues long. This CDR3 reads CASSQDSAASNQPQHF. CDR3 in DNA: TGCGCCAGCAGCCAAGATTCGGCAGCCAGCAATCAGCCCCAGCATTTT.

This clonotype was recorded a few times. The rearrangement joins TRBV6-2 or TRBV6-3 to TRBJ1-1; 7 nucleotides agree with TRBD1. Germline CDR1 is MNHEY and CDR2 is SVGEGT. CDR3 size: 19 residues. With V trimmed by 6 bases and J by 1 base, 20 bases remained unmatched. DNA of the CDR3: TGTGCCAGCAGCCTATGTTGGACAGGCACCCCCCTTACGAACACTGAAGCTTTCTTT. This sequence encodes CASSLCWTGTPLTNTEAFF.

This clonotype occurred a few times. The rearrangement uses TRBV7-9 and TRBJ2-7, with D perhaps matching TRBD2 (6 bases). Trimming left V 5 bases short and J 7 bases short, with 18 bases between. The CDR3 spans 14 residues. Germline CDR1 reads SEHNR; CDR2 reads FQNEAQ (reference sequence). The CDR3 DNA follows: TGTGCCAGCAGCCCTAAAGGGAGGTTGGAGGAGCAGTACTTC. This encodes CASSPKGRLEEQYF.

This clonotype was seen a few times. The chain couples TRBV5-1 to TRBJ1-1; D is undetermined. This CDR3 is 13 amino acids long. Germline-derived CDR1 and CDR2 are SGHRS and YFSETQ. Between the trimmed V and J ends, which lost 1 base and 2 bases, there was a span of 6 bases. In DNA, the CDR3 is TGCGCCAGCAGCTTGTCAGATAACACTGAAGCTTTCTTT. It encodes CASSLSDNTEAFF.

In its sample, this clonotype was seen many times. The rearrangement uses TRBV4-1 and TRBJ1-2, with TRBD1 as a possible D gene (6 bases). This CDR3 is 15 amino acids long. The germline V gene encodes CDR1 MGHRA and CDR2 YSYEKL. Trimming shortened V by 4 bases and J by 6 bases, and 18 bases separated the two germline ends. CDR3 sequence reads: CASSPRDTPKDGYTF. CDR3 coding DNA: TGCGCCAGCAGCCCTCGGGACACCCCAAAGGATGGCTACACCTTC.

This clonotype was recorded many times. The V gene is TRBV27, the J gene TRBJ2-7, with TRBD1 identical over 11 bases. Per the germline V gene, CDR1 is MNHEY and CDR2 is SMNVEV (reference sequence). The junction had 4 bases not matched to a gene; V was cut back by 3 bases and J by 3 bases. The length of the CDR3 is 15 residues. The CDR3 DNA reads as TGTGCCAGCAGTTTTGAGGGACAGGGGGTCTACGAGCAGTACTTC. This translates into CASSFEGQGVYEQYF.

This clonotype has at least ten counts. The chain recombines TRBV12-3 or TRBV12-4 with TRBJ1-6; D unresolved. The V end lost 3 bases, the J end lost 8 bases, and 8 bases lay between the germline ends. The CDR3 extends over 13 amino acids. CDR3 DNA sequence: TGTGCCAGCAGTTTCGGATGGGATTCACCCCTCCACTTT. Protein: CASSFGWDSPLHF.

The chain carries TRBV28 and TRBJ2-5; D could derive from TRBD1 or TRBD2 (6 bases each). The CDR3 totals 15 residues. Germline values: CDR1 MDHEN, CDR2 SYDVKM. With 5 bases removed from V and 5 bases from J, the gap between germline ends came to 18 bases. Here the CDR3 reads CASSGGLHPDETQYF. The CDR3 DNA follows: TGTGCCAGCAGTGGGGGGCTTCACCCGGATGAGACCCAGTACTTC.

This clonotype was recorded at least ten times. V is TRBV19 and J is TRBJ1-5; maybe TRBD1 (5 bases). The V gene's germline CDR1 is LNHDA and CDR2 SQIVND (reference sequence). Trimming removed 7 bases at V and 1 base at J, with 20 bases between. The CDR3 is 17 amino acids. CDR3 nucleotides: TGTGCCAGTAATTGGGGACGAAGACGGGACAGCAATCAGCCCCAGCATTTT. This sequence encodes CASNWGRRRDSNQPQHF.

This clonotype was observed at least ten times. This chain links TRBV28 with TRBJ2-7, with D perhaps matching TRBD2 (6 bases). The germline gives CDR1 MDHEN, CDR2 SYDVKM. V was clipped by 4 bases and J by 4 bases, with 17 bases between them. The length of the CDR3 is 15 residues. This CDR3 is CASSSPTRGLYEQYF. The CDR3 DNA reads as TGTGCCAGCAGTTCCCCGACACGGGGGTTATACGAGCAGTACTTC. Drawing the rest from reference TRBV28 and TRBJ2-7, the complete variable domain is DVKVTQSSRYLVKRTGEKVFLECVQDMDHENMFWYRQDPGLGLRLIYFSYDVKMKEKGDIPEGYSVSREKKERFSLILESASTNQTSMYLCASSSPTRGLYEQYFGPGTRLTVT.

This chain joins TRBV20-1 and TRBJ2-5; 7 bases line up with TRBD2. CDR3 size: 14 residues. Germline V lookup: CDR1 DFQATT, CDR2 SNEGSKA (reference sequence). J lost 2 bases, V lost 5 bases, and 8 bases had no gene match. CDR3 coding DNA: TGCAGTGCTCAAGGGGAGCGGGGTCAAGAGACCCAGTACTTC. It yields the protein CSAQGERGQETQYF.

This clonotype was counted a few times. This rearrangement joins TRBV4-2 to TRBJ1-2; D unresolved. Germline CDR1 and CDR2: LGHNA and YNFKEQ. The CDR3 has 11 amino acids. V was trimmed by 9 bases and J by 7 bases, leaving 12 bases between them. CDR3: CASRATSGYTF. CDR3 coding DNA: TGTGCCAGTAGGGCTACTTCTGGCTACACCTTC.

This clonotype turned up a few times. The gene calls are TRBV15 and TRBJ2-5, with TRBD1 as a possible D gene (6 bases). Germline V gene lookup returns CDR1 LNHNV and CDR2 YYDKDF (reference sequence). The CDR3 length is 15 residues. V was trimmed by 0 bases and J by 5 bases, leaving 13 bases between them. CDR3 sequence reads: CATSRDMGQGETQYF. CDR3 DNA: TGTGCCACCAGCAGAGATATGGGTCAGGGGGAGACCCAGTACTTC.

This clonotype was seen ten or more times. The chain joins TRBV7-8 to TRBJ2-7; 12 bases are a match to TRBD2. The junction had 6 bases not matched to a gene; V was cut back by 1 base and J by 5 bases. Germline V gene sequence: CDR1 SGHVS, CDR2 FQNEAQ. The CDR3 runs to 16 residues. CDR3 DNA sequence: TGTGCCAGCAGCTTAGTACTAGCGGGGGGAACACACGAGCAGTACTTC. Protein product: CASSLVLAGGTHEQYF.

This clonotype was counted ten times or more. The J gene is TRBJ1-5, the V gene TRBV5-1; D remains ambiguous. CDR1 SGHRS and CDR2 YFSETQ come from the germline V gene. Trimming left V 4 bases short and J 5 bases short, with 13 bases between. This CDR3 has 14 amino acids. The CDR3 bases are TGCGCCAGCAGCGAGGGTCTCTCGGATCAGCCCCAGCATTTT. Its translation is CASSEGLSDQPQHF.

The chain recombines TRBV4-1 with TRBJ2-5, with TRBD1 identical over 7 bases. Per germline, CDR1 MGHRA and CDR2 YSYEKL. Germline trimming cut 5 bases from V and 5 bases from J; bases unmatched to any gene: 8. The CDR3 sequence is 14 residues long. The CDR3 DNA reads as TGCGCCAGCAGCTCGACAGGGACGGGGGAGACCCAGTACTTC. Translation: CASSSTGTGETQYF.

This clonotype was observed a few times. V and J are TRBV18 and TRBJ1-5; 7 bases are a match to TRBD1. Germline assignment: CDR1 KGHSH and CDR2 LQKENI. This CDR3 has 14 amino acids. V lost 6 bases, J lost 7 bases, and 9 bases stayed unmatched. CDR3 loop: CASSVDREWQPQHF. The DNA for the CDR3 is TGTGCCAGCTCCGTCGACAGGGAATGGCAGCCCCAGCATTTT. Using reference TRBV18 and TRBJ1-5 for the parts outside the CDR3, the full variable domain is NAGVMQNPRHLVRRRGQEARLRCSPMKGHSHVYWYRQLPEEGLKFMVYLQKENIIDESGMPKERFSAEFPKEGPSILRIQQVVRGDSAAYFCASSVDREWQPQHFGDGTRLSIL.

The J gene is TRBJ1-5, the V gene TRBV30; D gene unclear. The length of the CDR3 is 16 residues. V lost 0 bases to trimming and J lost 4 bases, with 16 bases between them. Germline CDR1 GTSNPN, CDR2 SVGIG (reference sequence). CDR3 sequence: CAWSVPRTSRNQPQHF. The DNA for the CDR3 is TGTGCCTGGAGTGTACCCCGGACTTCTAGAAATCAGCCCCAGCATTTT.

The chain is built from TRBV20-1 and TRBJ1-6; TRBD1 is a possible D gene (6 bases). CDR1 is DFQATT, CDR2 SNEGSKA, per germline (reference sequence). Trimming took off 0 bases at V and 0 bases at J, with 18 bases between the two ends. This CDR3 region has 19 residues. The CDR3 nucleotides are TGCAGTGCTAGAGATTTTTTCAGGGGCAAAAGCTCCTATAATTCACCCCTCCACTTT. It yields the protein CSARDFFRGKSSYNSPLHF.